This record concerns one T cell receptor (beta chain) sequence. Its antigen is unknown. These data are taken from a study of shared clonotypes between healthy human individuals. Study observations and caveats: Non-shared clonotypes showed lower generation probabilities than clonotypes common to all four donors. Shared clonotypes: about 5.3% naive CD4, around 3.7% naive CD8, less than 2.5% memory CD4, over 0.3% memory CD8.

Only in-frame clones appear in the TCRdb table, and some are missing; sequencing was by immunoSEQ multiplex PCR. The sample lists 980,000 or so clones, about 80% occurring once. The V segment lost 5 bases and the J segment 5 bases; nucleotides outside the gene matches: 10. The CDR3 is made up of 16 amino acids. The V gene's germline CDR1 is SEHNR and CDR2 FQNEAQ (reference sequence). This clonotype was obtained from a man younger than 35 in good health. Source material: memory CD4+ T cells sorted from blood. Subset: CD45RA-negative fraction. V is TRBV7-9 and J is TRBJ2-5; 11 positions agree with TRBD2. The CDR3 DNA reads TGTGCCAGCAGCCTCGGGACTAGCGGCCTCGGGGAGACCCAGTACTTC. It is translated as CASSLGTSGLGETQYF.